This T cell receptor beta chain was recovered during a study of shared clonotypes between healthy human individuals. General study results and limits: Non-shared clonotypes had lower generation probabilities than those shared by all four donors.

Sequenced by immunoSEQ multiplex PCR; TCRdb stores in-frame clones only, minus some. The data show roughly 700,000 clones, about 74% seen once. Everyone who donated was a Caucasian adult who lived in Nashville, Tennessee. This clone appeared once. Its antigen remains unidentified. The sample carries other DNA sequences with the same CDR3. The CDR3 sequence is 11 residues long. V was shortened by 5 bases and J by 7 bases, with 9 bases between the two germline ends. Germline V gene sequence: CDR1 SQVTM, CDR2 ANQGSEA. The specimen was memory CD4+ T cells sorted from blood. Subset specified: CD45RA-negative fraction. The source of this sequence is a woman aged 25 to 45 in good health. The chain recombines TRBV29-1 with TRBJ2-1; D perhaps matches TRBD1 (5 bases). CDR3 residues: CSVRRGNEQFF. The CDR3, as DNA: TGCAGCGTTCGTAGGGGAAATGAGCAGTTCTTC.